Reported below is one TCR beta chain. The antigen remains undetermined. The unexposed donors gave CD4+ T cells in 2011-2018, prior to COVID-19. Cryopreserved PBMCs were CD4-enriched, then split into naive and memory cells. Method: immunoSEQ multiplex PCR; TCRdb's copy keeps in-frame clones and lacks some. The repertoire holds roughly 57,000 clones, with 86% as singletons. From germline, CDR1 is SEHNR and CDR2 FQNEAQ (reference sequence). This CDR3 region has 15 residues. V lost 5 bases and J lost 2, with 13 bases in between. The data stem from a study of CD4 T cells in relation to SARS-CoV-2 and coronaviruses. Study outcomes and limitations: The cross-reactivity analysis covered only spike protein, not other viral proteins. No donor gave both pre-pandemic and post-infection samples.

The sequenced sample consisted of memory CD4+ T cells from PBMCs. The chain recombines TRBV7-9 with TRBJ1-5; TRBD1 might be the D (6 bases). This TCR was recovered from a human donor in good health. CDR3 sequence: CASSRENRGNQPQHF. Written as DNA, the CDR3 is TGTGCCAGCAGCAGAGAGAACAGGGGCAATCAGCCCCAGCATTTT.